The rows below give T cell receptor beta chains drawn from one sample of a study of blood T cell repertoires in COVID-19. Generated by immunoSEQ multiplex PCR, the TCRdb table keeps only in-frame clones and is missing some. The sample holds 140,000 or so clones; around 90% are singletons and the top ten take about 11%. Input material: peripheral blood. The receptor source for this set is a man aged 60 to 69 with active or convalescent COVID-19. Both conserved end residues are part of each CDR3. Each record gives: CDR3 DNA, CDR3 protein, V gene, D gene, J gene, clone size. The D gene is left open where the match is weak. Size values are once, few and many counts, or a class for expanded clones, and some rows have none.

CDR3nt: TGTGCCAGCAGACAGACAGGGGCCCAGAGGGGCTACACCTTC; CDR3aa: CASRQTGAQRGYTF; v_gene: TRBV27; d_gene: TRBD1; j_gene: TRBJ1-2; abundance: -
CDR3nt: TGTGCCAGCTCACCCCGGAGGCTGGTGGAGCAGTACTTC; CDR3aa: CASSPRRLVEQYF; v_gene: TRBV18; d_gene: -; j_gene: TRBJ2-7; abundance: -
CDR3nt: TGCGCCAGCAGCTTGGCACAGCTCACATTAGCCAAAAACATTCAGTACTTC; CDR3aa: CASSLAQLTLAKNIQYF; v_gene: TRBV5-1; d_gene: -; j_gene: TRBJ2-4; abundance: -
CDR3nt: TGTGCCAGCAGCTCAAGGGGTAGCTATGGCTACACCTTC; CDR3aa: CASSSRGSYGYTF; v_gene: TRBV5-6; d_gene: -; j_gene: TRBJ1-2; abundance: -
CDR3nt: TGTGCCAGCAGCAAATGGTGGACAGGGGAGAACACTGAAGCTTTCTTT; CDR3aa: CASSKWWTGENTEAFF; v_gene: TRBV21-1; d_gene: -; j_gene: TRBJ1-1; abundance: -
CDR3nt: TGTGCCAGCAGTGCGGGACAGGGAATCTATGGCTACACCTTC; CDR3aa: CASSAGQGIYGYTF; v_gene: TRBV2; d_gene: TRBD1; j_gene: TRBJ1-2; abundance: -
CDR3nt: TGCAGCGGTGGGACAGGGGAAGGGGAGCTGTTTTTT; CDR3aa: CSGGTGEGELFF; v_gene: TRBV29-1; d_gene: TRBD1; j_gene: TRBJ2-2; abundance: -
CDR3nt: TGTGCCAGCAGGGGGGCAGGGTCGATGGGATCACCCCTCCACTTT; CDR3aa: CASRGAGSMGSPLHF; v_gene: TRBV2; d_gene: -; j_gene: TRBJ1-6; abundance: few
CDR3nt: TGCAGTGCTAGTGATGAGTCTAGCGGTTACAATGAGCAGTTCTTC; CDR3aa: CSASDESSGYNEQFF; v_gene: TRBV20-1; d_gene: TRBD2; j_gene: TRBJ2-1; abundance: -
CDR3nt: TGTGCCAGCAGCATAAGTACCGGGGATCCCACTGAAGCTTTCTTT; CDR3aa: CASSISTGDPTEAFF; v_gene: TRBV9; d_gene: -; j_gene: TRBJ1-1; abundance: -
CDR3nt: TGTGCCAGTAGTCCCCCACCCACGGGAATAGCGGCCTACGAGCAGTACTTC; CDR3aa: CASSPPPTGIAAYEQYF; v_gene: TRBV19; d_gene: -; j_gene: TRBJ2-7; abundance: -
CDR3nt: TGCGCCAGCAGCCGGGGGGACCTCTACGAGCAGTACTTC; CDR3aa: CASSRGDLYEQYF; v_gene: TRBV4-1; d_gene: -; j_gene: TRBJ2-7; abundance: -
CDR3nt: TGTGCCAGCAGTTTGAGCGGGAGGGCCGAGGAGCTGTTTTTT; CDR3aa: CASSLSGRAEELFF; v_gene: TRBV28; d_gene: TRBD2; j_gene: TRBJ2-2; abundance: -
CDR3nt: TGTGCCAGCAGCGTCGCCCCACAGGGGTGGAATTCACCCCTCCACTTT; CDR3aa: CASSVAPQGWNSPLHF; v_gene: TRBV5-4; d_gene: TRBD1; j_gene: TRBJ1-6; abundance: many
CDR3nt: TGTGCCAGCACCCTTTTGGGACAGCAACTTGGGGACTATGGCTACACCTTC; CDR3aa: CASTLLGQQLGDYGYTF; v_gene: TRBV28; d_gene: TRBD1; j_gene: TRBJ1-2; abundance: large
CDR3nt: TGTGCCAGCAGCCGGGGGTTGGCTGAAGCTTTCTTT; CDR3aa: CASSRGLAEAFF; v_gene: TRBV12-3/TRBV12-4; d_gene: -; j_gene: TRBJ1-1; abundance: once
CDR3nt: TGTGCCAGCAGCCCCAGCGGACCCGGCACAGATACGCAGTATTTT; CDR3aa: CASSPSGPGTDTQYF; v_gene: TRBV6-5; d_gene: -; j_gene: TRBJ2-3; abundance: -
CDR3nt: TGTGCCAGCAGCGTAGCTGGTCAGGGGGCCGACGAGCAGTACTTC; CDR3aa: CASSVAGQGADEQYF; v_gene: TRBV9; d_gene: TRBD1; j_gene: TRBJ2-7; abundance: -
CDR3nt: TGTGCCAGCAGCCAAGACGGGACTAGCGGGCCCCGCACAGATACGCAGTATTTT; CDR3aa: CASSQDGTSGPRTDTQYF; v_gene: TRBV3-1/TRBV3-2; d_gene: TRBD2; j_gene: TRBJ2-3; abundance: -
CDR3nt: TGCGCCAGCAGCTTGGGACGGCAGGGGCAGACCCAGTACTTC; CDR3aa: CASSLGRQGQTQYF; v_gene: TRBV5-1; d_gene: -; j_gene: TRBJ2-5; abundance: -
CDR3nt: TGTGCCACCAGTGACACCGGGACTAGTGTTTCGCGGCAGTTCTTC; CDR3aa: CATSDTGTSVSRQFF; v_gene: TRBV24-1; d_gene: TRBD2; j_gene: TRBJ2-1; abundance: -
CDR3nt: TGCAGCGTTGACCGGACAGGGGTTCGCAATGAGCAGTTCTTC; CDR3aa: CSVDRTGVRNEQFF; v_gene: TRBV29-1; d_gene: TRBD1; j_gene: TRBJ2-1; abundance: -
CDR3nt: TGTGCCAGTAGTAAAACTAGCGGGAGTACAGATACGCAGTATTTT; CDR3aa: CASSKTSGSTDTQYF; v_gene: TRBV19; d_gene: TRBD2; j_gene: TRBJ2-3; abundance: -
CDR3nt: TGTGCCAGCAGCCTCTCCCGCGGGGAGCTGTTTTTT; CDR3aa: CASSLSRGELFF; v_gene: TRBV12-3/TRBV12-4; d_gene: -; j_gene: TRBJ2-2; abundance: few
CDR3nt: TGCGCCAGCAGCTTTATCACTACAACCTACAATGAGCAGTTCTTC; CDR3aa: CASSFITTTYNEQFF; v_gene: TRBV5-1; d_gene: -; j_gene: TRBJ2-1; abundance: -
CDR3nt: TGTGCCAGCAGTTTACCGCCGACTCGAGGCTACACCTTC; CDR3aa: CASSLPPTRGYTF; v_gene: TRBV12-3/TRBV12-4; d_gene: -; j_gene: TRBJ1-2; abundance: -
CDR3nt: TGTGCCAGCAGCGTAGGGGGACAGGTAAACTATGGCTACACCTTC; CDR3aa: CASSVGGQVNYGYTF; v_gene: TRBV9; d_gene: TRBD1; j_gene: TRBJ1-2; abundance: -
CDR3nt: TGTGCCAGCAGTGCAGCCCGATCGCAGGGAAGTTTCGATGGCTACACCTTC; CDR3aa: CASSAARSQGSFDGYTF; v_gene: TRBV6-1; d_gene: -; j_gene: TRBJ1-2; abundance: -
CDR3nt: TGTGCCACCAGTGGCCAACCGGGACAGGGGACCTACGAGCAGTACTTC; CDR3aa: CATSGQPGQGTYEQYF; v_gene: TRBV24-1; d_gene: TRBD1; j_gene: TRBJ2-7; abundance: -